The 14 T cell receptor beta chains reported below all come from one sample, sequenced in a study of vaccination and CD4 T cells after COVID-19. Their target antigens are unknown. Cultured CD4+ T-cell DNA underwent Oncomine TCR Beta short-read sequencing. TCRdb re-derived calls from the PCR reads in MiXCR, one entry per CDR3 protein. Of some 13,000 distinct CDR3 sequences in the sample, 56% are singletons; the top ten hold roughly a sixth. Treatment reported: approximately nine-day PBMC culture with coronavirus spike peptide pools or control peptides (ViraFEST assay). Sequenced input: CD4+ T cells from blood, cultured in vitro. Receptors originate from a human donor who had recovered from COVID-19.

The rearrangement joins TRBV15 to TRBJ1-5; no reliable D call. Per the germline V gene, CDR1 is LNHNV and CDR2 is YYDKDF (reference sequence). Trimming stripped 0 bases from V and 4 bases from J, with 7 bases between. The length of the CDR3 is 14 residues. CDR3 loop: CATSRDPENQPQHF. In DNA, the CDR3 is TGTGCCACCAGCAGAGATCCCGAGAATCAGCCCCAGCATTTT.

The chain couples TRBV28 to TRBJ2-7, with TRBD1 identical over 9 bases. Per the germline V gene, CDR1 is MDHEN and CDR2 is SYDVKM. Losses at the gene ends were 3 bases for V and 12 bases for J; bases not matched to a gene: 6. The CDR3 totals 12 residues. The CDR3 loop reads CASSLGDRETYF. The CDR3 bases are TGTGCCAGCAGTTTGGGGGACAGGGAGACGTACTTC.

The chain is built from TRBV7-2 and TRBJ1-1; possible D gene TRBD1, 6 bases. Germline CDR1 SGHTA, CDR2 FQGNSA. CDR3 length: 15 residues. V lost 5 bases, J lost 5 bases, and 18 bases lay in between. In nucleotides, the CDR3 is TGTGCCAGCAGCCGCCCCCAGGGGCGGGGAACTGAAGCTTTCTTT. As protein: CASSRPQGRGTEAFF.

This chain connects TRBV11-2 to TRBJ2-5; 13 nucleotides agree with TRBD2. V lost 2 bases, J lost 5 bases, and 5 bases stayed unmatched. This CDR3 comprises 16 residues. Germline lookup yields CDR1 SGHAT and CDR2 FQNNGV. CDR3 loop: CASSLRLAGGGETQYF. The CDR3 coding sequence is TGTGCCAGCAGCTTAAGACTAGCGGGAGGCGGGGAGACCCAGTACTTC. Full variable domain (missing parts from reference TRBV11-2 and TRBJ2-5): EAGVAQSPRYKIIEKRQSVAFWCNPISGHATLYWYQQILGQGPKLLIQFQNNGVVDDSQLPKDRFSAERLKGVDSTLKIQPAKLEDSAVYLCASSLRLAGGGETQYFGPGTRLLVL.

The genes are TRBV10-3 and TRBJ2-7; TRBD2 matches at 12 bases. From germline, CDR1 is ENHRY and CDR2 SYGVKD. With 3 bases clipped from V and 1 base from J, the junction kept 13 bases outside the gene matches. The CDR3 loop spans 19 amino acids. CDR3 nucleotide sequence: TGTGCCATCAGTGACCCCGGTCTAGCGGGAGGGGCCGGTTCCTACGAGCAGTACTTC. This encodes CAISDPGLAGGAGSYEQYF.

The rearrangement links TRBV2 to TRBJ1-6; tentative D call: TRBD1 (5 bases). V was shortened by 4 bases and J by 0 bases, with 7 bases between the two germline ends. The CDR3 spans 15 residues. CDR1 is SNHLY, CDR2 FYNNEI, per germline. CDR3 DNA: TGTGCCAGCAGTGCGGGGGTCTCCTATAATTCACCCCTCCACTTT. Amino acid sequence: CASSAGVSYNSPLHF.

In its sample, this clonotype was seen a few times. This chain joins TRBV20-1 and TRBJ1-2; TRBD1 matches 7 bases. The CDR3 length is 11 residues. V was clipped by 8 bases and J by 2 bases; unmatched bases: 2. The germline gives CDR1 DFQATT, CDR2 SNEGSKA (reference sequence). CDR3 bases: TGCAGTACAGGGGAGAACTATGGCTACACCTTC. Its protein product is CSTGENYGYTF.

The CDR3 nucleotides are TGTGCCAGCAGCTTAGTCACGGGGAACACTGAAGCTTTCTTT. It encodes CASSLVTGNTEAFF. The chain links TRBV7-2 to TRBJ1-1; D ambiguous. The germline CDR1 and CDR2 sequences are SGHTA and FQGNSA. This CDR3 spans 14 amino acids. With 1 base removed from V and 1 base from J, the gap between germline ends came to 7 bases.

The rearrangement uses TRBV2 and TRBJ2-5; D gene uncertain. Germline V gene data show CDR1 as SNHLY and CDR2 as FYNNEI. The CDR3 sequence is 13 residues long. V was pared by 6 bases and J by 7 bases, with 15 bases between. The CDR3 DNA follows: TGTGCCAGCAGGGAACATCAGGACGGGACCCAGTACTTC. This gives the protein CASREHQDGTQYF.

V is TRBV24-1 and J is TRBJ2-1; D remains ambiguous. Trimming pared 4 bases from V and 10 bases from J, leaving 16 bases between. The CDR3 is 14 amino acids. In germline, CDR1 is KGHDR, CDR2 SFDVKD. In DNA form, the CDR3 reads TGTGCCACCAGTGAGACTGCCGTGGGTAGGGAGCAGTTCTTC. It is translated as CATSETAVGREQFF.

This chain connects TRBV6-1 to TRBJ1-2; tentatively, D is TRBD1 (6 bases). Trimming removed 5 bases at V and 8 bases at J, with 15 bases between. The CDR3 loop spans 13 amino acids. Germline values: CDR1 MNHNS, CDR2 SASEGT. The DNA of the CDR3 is TGTGCCAGCAGTCCGACAGGCTTTGGAGGCTACACCTTC. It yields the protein CASSPTGFGGYTF.

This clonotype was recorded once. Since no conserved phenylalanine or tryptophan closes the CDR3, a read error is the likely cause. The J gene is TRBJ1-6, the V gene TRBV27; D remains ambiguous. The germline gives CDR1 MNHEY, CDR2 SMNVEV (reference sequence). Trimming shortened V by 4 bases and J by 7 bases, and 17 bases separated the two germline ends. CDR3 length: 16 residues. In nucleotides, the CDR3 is TGTGCCAGCAGTTCCGCTTCGACTGTTCCGAATTCACCCCTCCACCTT. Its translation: CASSSASTVPNSPLHL.

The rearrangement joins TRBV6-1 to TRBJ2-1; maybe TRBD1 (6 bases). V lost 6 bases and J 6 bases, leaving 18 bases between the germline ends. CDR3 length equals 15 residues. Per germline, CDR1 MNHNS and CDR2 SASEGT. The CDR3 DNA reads TGTGCCAGCAGACGCCGACAGGACGCGGCCAATGAGCAGTTCTTC. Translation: CASRRRQDAANEQFF.

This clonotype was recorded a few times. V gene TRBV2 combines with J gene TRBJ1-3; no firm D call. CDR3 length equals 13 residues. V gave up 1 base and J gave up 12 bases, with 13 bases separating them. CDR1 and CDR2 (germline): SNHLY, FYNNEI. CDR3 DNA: TGTGCCAGCAGTGAAGGCACTACCGTGAGCATATATTTT. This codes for CASSEGTTVSIYF.